A selection of T cell receptor beta chains follows, all from one sample in a study of shared clonotypes between healthy human individuals. Generated by immunoSEQ multiplex PCR, the TCRdb table keeps only in-frame clones and is missing some. The sample holds roughly 1,800,000 clones, 85% to 95% seen once. Sequencing used naive CD8+ T cells sorted from blood. These receptors were collected from a man between 18 and 29 years old in good health. CDR3s include the opening cysteine and the closing phenylalanine or tryptophan. The order of the fields is D gene, J gene, V gene, CDR3 length, clone size, CDR3 DNA, CDR3 protein. A D gene is named only where the DNA matches it firmly. Clone sizes are given selectively: once, few, many, or a class where the clone is expanded.

- | TRBJ1-2 | TRBV28 | 14 | few | TGTGCCAGCAGCGAGGGCCCAATCGACTATGGCTACACCTTC | CASSEGPIDYGYTF
TRBD2 | TRBJ2-5 | TRBV11-2 | 14 | - | TGTGCCAGCAGCTTAGACCTAGCGGGGGAGACCCAGTACTTC | CASSLDLAGETQYF
TRBD1 | TRBJ2-1 | TRBV28 | 14 | - | TGTGCCAGCAGTCCGACAGGGGAAGACAATGAGCAGTTCTTC | CASSPTGEDNEQFF
- | TRBJ1-4 | TRBV5-6 | 15 | - | TGTGCCAGCAGCTTGTCGTCAGCAACTAATGAAAAACTGTTTTTT | CASSLSSATNEKLFF
- | TRBJ2-7 | TRBV20-1 | 11 | - | TGCAGTGCTAGAGATCTGGGCAGTGGTTACTTC | CSARDLGSGYF
TRBD2 | TRBJ2-6 | TRBV7-9 | 19 | - | TGTGCCAGCAGCCCTACTAGCGGGATACCCTCCACTGGGGCCAACGTCCTGACTTTC | CASSPTSGIPSTGANVLTF
- | TRBJ2-7 | TRBV25-1 | 12 | - | TGTGCCAGCAGTGTGGCAGCCTACGAGCAGTACTTC | CASSVAAYEQYF
- | TRBJ1-2 | TRBV13 | 12 | - | TGTGCCAGCAGCTCCCAGTTATATGGCTACACCTTC | CASSSQLYGYTF
- | TRBJ2-2 | TRBV4-1 | 17 | - | TGCGCCAGCAGCCAAGAGACCGGGACAACAAACACCGGGGAGCTGTTTTTT | CASSQETGTTNTGELFF
- | TRBJ2-5 | TRBV19 | 13 | - | TGTGCCAGTACGACATCACCCCAAGAGACCCAGTACTTC | CASTTSPQETQYF
- | TRBJ2-3 | TRBV5-4 | 12 | - | TGTGCCAGCAGCTTGGATTCCGATACGCAGTATTTT | CASSLDSDTQYF
TRBD1 | TRBJ2-7 | TRBV7-9 | 15 | - | TGTGCCAGCAGCTGGAGGACAGGGGGCCCCTACGAGCAGTACTTC | CASSWRTGGPYEQYF
- | TRBJ2-7 | TRBV27 | 14 | - | TGTGCCAGCAGTGGAGGGTTACATCTCTACGAGCAGTACTTC | CASSGGLHLYEQYF
- | TRBJ1-5 | TRBV9 | 15 | - | TGTGCCAGCACCCCGGACAGCAATAGCAATCAGCCCCAGCATTTT | CASTPDSNSNQPQHF
- | TRBJ2-5 | TRBV19 | 13 | - | TGTGCCAGTAGTATCCTAGCCGGAGAGACCCAGTACTTC | CASSILAGETQYF
TRBD2 | TRBJ2-3 | TRBV6-1 | 16 | - | TGTGCCAGCAGTGAAGGACTAGCGGGGGTCACAGATACGCAGTATTTT | CASSEGLAGVTDTQYF
- | TRBJ2-7 | TRBV5-6 | 15 | - | TGTGCCAGCAGCTTGGCGCCTAGCGCTCTACGAGAGCAGTACTTC | CASSLAPSALREQYF
- | TRBJ2-7 | TRBV4-1 | 12 | - | TGCGCCAGCAGCCAAGATTGGTCGGAGCAGTACTTC | CASSQDWSEQYF
- | TRBJ2-7 | TRBV2 | 13 | - | TGTGCCAGCAGTGAAGCGCGGACAAACGAGCAGTACTTC | CASSEARTNEQYF
TRBD2 | TRBJ2-7 | TRBV27 | 15 | - | TGTGCCAGCAGTTCGACTAGCGGGAGGATCTACGAGCAGTACTTC | CASSSTSGRIYEQYF
- | TRBJ2-5 | TRBV19 | 13 | - | TGTGCCAGTAGCCCGGACGGTGAAGAGACCCAGTACTTC | CASSPDGEETQYF
- | TRBJ2-3 | TRBV2 | 14 | - | TGTGCCAGCAAATCGGACAGTAGCACAGATACGCAGTATTTT | CASKSDSSTDTQYF
TRBD2 | TRBJ2-7 | TRBV4-1 | 16 | - | TGCGCCAGCAGCCAAGGACTAGCGGGAGGCACCTACGAGCAGTACTTC | CASSQGLAGGTYEQYF
TRBD1 | TRBJ2-1 | TRBV13 | 16 | - | TGTGCCAGCAGCTTCTCGGGACAGGGGATTTACAATGAGCAGTTCTTC | CASSFSGQGIYNEQFF
- | TRBJ1-1 | TRBV30 | 13 | - | TGTGCCTGGAGTGTCAGTCAGAACACTGAAGCTTTCTTT | CAWSVSQNTEAFF
- | TRBJ1-1 | TRBV9 | 12 | - | TGTGCCAGCGGAGGGGGACCGACTGAAGCTTTCTTT | CASGGGPTEAFF